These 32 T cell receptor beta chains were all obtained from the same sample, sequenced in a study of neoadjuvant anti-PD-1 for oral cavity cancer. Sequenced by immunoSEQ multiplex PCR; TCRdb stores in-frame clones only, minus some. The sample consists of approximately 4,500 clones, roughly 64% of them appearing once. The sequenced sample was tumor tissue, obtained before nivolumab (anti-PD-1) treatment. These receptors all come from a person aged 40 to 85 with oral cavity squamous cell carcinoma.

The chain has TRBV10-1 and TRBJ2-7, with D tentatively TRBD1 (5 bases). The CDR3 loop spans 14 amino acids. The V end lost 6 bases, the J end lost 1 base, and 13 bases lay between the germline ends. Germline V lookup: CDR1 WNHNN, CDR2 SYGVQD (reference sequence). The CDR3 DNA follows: TGCGCCAGCAGCTTAGACAGTGGGTCCTACGAGCAGTACTTC. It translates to CASSLDSGSYEQYF.

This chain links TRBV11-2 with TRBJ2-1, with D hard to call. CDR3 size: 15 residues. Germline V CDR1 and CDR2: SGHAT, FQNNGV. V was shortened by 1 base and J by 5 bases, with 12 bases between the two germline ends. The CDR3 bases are TGTGCCAGCAGCTTAGGAAGGTTGGGCGACAATGAGCAGTTCTTC. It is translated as CASSLGRLGDNEQFF.

CDR3 protein: CASSLARGQGNTIYF. In DNA form, the CDR3 reads TGTGCCAGCAGCTTGGCCAGGGGGCAAGGAAACACCATATATTTT. The V call is TRBV5-5, the J call TRBJ1-3; 8 nucleotides agree with TRBD1. The V gene end was trimmed by 0 bases and the J gene end by 4 bases; junction bases not matched to a gene: 3. Germline assignment: CDR1 SGHKS and CDR2 YYEKEE (reference sequence). The CDR3 is 15 amino acids.

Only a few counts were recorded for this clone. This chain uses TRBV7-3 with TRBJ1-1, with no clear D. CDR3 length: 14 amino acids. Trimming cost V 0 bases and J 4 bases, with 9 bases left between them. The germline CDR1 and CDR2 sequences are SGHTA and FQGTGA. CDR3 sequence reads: CASSLTPEGTEAFF. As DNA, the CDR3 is TGTGCCAGCAGCTTAACCCCCGAGGGCACTGAAGCTTTCTTT.

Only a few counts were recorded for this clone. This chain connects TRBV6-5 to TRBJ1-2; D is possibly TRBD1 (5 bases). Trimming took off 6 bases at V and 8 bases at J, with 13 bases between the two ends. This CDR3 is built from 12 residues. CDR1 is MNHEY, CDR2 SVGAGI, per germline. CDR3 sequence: CASSRDQWGYTF. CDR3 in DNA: TGTGCCAGCAGCAGGGACCAGTGGGGCTACACCTTC.

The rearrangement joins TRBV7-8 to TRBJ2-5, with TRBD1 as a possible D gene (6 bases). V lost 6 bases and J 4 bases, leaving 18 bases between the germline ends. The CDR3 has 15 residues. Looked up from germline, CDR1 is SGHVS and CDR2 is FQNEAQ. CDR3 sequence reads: CASRFTGMGAETQYF. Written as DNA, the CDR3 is TGTGCCAGCAGATTCACAGGGATGGGGGCAGAGACCCAGTACTTC.

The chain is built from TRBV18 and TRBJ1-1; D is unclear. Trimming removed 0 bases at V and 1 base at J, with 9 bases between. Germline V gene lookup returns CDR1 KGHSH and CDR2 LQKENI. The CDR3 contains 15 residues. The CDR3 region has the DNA TGTGCCAGCTCACCACCGTCGCAACAGAACACTGAAGCTTTCTTT. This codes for CASSPPSQQNTEAFF.

The CDR3 protein is CASSPSPYEQYF. The CDR3 nucleotides read TGTGCCAGCTCACCCAGTCCCTACGAGCAGTACTTC. The chain has TRBV18 and TRBJ2-7; D remains ambiguous. The germline V gene encodes CDR1 KGHSH and CDR2 LQKENI. Trimming removed 3 bases at V and 2 bases at J, with 5 bases between. The CDR3 has 12 amino acids.

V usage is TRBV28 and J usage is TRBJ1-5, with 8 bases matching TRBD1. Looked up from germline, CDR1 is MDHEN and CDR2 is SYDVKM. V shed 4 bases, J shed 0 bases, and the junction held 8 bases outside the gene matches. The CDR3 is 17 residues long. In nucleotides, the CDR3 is TGTGCCAGCAGTTATTACAGGGGGTATTATAGCAATCAGCCCCAGCATTTT. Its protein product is CASSYYRGYYSNQPQHF.

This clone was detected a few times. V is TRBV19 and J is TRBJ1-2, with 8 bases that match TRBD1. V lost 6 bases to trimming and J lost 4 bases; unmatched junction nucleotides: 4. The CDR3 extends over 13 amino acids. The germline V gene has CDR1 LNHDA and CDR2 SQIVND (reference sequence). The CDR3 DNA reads TGTGCCAGTAGCTCGACAGGGGTCTATGGCTACACCTTC. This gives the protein CASSSTGVYGYTF.

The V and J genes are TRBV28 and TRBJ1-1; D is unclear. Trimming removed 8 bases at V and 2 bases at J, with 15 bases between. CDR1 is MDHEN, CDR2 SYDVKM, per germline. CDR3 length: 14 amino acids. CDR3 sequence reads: CASGLAAENTEAFF. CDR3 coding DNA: TGTGCCAGCGGATTGGCGGCGGAAAACACTGAAGCTTTCTTT.

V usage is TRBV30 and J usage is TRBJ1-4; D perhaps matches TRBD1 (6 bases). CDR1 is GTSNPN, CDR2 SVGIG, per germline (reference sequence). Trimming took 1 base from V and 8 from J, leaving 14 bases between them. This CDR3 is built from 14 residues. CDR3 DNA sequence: TGTGCCTGGAGTGCACAGGGCCGGAGGGAAAAACTGTTTTTT. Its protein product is CAWSAQGRREKLFF.

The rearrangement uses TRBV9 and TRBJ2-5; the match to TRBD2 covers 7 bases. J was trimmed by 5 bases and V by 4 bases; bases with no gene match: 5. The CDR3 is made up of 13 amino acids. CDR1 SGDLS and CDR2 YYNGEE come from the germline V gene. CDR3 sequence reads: CASSPGLGETQYF. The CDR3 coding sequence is TGTGCCAGCAGCCCTGGACTAGGGGAGACCCAGTACTTC.

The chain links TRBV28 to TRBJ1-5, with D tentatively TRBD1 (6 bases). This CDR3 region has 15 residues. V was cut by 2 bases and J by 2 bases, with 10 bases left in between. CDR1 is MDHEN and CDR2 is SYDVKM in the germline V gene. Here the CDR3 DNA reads TGTGCCAGCAGTTTAATGGACAGTCGCAATCAGCCCCAGCATTTT. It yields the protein CASSLMDSRNQPQHF.

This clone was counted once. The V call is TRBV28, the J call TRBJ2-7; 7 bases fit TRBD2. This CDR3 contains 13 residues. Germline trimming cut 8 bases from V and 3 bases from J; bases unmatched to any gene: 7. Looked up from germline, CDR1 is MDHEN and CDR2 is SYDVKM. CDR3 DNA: TGTGCCAGCGGGAGGGACCGCCGCTACGAGCAGTACTTC. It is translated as CASGRDRRYEQYF.

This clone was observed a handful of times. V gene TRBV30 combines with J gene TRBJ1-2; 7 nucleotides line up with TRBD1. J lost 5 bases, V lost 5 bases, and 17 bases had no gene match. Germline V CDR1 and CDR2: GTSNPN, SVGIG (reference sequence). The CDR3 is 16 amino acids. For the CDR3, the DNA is TGTGCCTGGGAGAGGAAGGGGGCGGCCACGATATATGGCTACACCTTC. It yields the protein CAWERKGAATIYGYTF. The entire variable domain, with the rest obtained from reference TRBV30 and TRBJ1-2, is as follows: SQTIHQWPATLVQPVGSPLSLECTVEGTSNPNLYWYRQAAGRGLQLLFYSVGIGQISSEVPQNLSASRPQDRQFILSSKKLLLSDSGFYLCAWERKGAATIYGYTFGSGTRLTVV.

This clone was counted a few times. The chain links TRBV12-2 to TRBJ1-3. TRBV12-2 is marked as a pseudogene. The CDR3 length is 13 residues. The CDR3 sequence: CASLEGRLRGIYF. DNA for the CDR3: TGTGCAAGTCTTGAGGGGAGGCTTCGCGGCATATATTTT.

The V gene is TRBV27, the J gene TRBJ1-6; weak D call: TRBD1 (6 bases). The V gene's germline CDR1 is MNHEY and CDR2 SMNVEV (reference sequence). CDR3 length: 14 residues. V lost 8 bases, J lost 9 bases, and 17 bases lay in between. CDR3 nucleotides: TGTGCCAGCCAAATGCAGGGGTCAGGTTCACCCCTCCACTTT. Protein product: CASQMQGSGSPLHF.

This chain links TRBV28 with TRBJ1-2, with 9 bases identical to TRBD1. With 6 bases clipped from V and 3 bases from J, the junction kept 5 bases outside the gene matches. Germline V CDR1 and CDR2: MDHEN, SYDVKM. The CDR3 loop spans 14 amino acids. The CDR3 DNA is TGTGCCAGCAGCTCCGGACAGGGGCACTATGGCTACACCTTC. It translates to CASSSGQGHYGYTF.

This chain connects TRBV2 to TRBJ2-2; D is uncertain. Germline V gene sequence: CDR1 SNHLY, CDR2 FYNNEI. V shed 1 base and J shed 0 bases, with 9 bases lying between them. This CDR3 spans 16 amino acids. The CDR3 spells CASSEEISANTGELFF. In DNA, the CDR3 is TGTGCCAGCAGTGAAGAAATAAGCGCGAACACCGGGGAGCTGTTTTTT.

The CDR3 loop is CASSYSRVNYGYTF. As DNA, the CDR3 is TGTGCCAGCAGTTACTCGAGGGTTAACTATGGCTACACCTTC. V gene TRBV6-5 combines with J gene TRBJ1-2, with D unresolved. Germline-derived CDR1 and CDR2 are MNHEY and SVGAGI. The CDR3 runs to 14 residues. Trimming left V 0 bases short and J 1 base short, with 6 bases between.

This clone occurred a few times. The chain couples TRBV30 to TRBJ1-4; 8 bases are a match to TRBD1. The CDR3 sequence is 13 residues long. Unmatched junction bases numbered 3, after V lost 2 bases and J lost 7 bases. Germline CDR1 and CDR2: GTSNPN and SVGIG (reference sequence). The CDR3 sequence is CAWSPGGPEKLFF. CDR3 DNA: TGTGCCTGGAGTCCAGGGGGCCCTGAAAAACTGTTTTTT.

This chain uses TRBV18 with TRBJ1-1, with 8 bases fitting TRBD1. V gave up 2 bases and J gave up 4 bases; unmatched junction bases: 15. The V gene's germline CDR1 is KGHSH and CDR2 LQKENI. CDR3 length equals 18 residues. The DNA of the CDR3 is TGTGCCAGCTCACCAATCGAACACCTGACAGGGGAAGGCACTGAAGCTTTCTTT. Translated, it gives CASSPIEHLTGEGTEAFF.

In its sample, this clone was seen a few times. CDR3: CASSSSGDEQFF. DNA of the CDR3: TGTGCCAGCAGTAGCAGCGGGGATGAGCAGTTCTTC. The chain is built from TRBV6-1 and TRBJ2-1; TRBD2 matches at 7 bases. This CDR3 region has 12 residues. V dropped 5 bases and J dropped 8; count of bases not matched to a gene: 3. Germline CDR1 is MNHNS and CDR2 is SASEGT.

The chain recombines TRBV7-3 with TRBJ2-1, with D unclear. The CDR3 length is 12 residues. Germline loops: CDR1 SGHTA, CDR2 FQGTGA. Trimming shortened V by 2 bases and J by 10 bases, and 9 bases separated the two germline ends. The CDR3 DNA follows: TGTGCCAGCAGCTTATCGTCTGGCGAGCAGTTCTTC. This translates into CASSLSSGEQFF.

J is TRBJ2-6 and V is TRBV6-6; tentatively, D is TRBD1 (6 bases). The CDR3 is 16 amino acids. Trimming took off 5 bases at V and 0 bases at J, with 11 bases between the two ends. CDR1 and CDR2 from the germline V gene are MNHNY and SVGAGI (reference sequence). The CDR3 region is CASSGGQYSGANVLTF. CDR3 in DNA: TGTGCCAGCAGTGGCGGACAGTACTCTGGGGCCAACGTCCTGACTTTC.

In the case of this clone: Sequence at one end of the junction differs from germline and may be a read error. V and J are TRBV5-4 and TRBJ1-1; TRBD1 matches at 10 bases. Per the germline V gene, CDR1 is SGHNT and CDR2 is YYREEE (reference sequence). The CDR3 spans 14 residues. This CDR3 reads CANSPGQGGTEAFF. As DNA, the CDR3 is TGTGCCAACAGCCCCGGACAGGGGGGAACTGAAGCTTTCTTT. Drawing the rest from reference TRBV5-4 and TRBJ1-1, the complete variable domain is ETGVTQSPTHLIKTRGQQVTLRCSSQSGHNTVSWYQQALGQGPQFIFQYYREEENGRGNFPPRFSGLQFPNYSSELNVNALELDDSALYLCANSPGQGGTEAFFGQGTRLTVV.

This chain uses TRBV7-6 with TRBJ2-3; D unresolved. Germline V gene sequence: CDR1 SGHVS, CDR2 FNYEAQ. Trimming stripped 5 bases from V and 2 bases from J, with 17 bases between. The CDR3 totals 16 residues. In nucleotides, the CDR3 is TGTGCCAGCAGCCTAAGGGCACAGCCACTCACAGATACGCAGTATTTT. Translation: CASSLRAQPLTDTQYF.

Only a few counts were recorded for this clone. The CDR3 is CASSRDGTVYNEQFF. The CDR3 nucleotides read TGCGCCAGCAGTCGAGACGGGACAGTCTACAATGAGCAGTTCTTC. The V gene is TRBV5-1, the J gene TRBJ2-1; TRBD1 matches at 7 bases. V dropped 5 bases and J dropped 3; count of bases not matched to a gene: 8. The CDR3 is 15 residues long. CDR1 and CDR2 (germline): SGHRS, YFSETQ. Complete variable domain (other parts from reference TRBV5-1 and TRBJ2-1): KAGVTQTPRYLIKTRGQQVTLSCSPISGHRSVSWYQQTPGQGLQFLFEYFSETQRNKGNFPGRFSGRQFSNSRSEMNVSTLELGDSALYLCASSRDGTVYNEQFFGPGTRLTVL.

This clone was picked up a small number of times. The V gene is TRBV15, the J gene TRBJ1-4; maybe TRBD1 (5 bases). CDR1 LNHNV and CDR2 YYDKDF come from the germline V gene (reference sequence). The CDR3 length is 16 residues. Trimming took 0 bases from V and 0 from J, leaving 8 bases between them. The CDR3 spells CATSRDWTSTNEKLFF. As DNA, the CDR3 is TGTGCCACCAGCAGAGATTGGACATCAACTAATGAAAAACTGTTTTTT.

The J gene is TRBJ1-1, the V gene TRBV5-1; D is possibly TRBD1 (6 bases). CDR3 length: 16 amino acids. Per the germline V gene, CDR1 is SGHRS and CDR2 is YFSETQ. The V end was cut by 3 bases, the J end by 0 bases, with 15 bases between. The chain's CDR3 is CASSWGATGVNTEAFF. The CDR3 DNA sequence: TGCGCCAGCAGCTGGGGGGCGACAGGAGTGAACACTGAAGCTTTCTTT.

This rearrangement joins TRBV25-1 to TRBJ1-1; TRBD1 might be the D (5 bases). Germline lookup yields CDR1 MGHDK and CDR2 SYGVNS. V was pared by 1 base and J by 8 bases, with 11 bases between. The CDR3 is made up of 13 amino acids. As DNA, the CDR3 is TGTGCCAGCAGTGAATTCCAAGGGGCAGAAGCTTTCTTT. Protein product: CASSEFQGAEAFF.